What follows describes a single T cell receptor (beta chain). In this CDR3 the conserved last residue, phenylalanine or tryptophan, is missing, so a read error is likely. No DNA is shown, since the ends of the CDR3 on it are uncertain; the CDR3 is the one TCRdb lists. Sequencing used immunoSEQ multiplex PCR; TCRdb keeps in-frame clones, though not all of them. The sample lists a few million clones; nearly 97% were seen once. The data were obtained in a study of shared clonotypes between healthy human individuals. Study-wide background: The plates for each donor numbered three CD4 naive, three CD4 memory, two CD8 naive and one CD8 memory.

HIV-negative, healthy adults without recent acute infections or vaccinations were the donors. Within Nashville, Tennessee resided all donors, each a Caucasian adult. The CDR3 has 11 residues if both end residues are counted. CDR1 is SEHNR, CDR2 FQNEAQ, per germline (reference sequence). The chain is built from TRBV7-9 and TRBJ1-2. The TCR was taken from a man aged 18 to 29 in good health. Material: naive CD4+ T cells sorted from blood. The subset here: CD45RA+ positively selected. CDR3 amino acids: CASSLPQPSLH.